A single sample gave rise to the 11 T cell receptor beta chains below, sequenced in a study of CD8 T cells in Susac syndrome. The RNA input was roughly 0.45 to 1 ug, and it was reverse transcribed with random hexamers. Each CDR3 protein gets one entry after TCRdb re-called the immunoSEQ multiplex PCR reads with MiXCR. In the table there are 240,000 or so distinct CDR3 sequences, less than 96% of which are singletons. What was sequenced was CD4+ T cells from PBMCs. The source of these receptors is a human donor with Susac syndrome.

This chain uses TRBV25-1 with TRBJ2-7; 8 bases fit TRBD2. This CDR3 has 14 amino acids. Germline CDR1 MGHDK, CDR2 SYGVNS. With V trimmed by 6 bases and J by 4 bases, 8 bases remained unmatched. CDR3 in amino acids: CASRSGLGGYEQYF. CDR3 DNA: TGTGCCAGCAGGTCGGGACTAGGGGGTTACGAGCAGTACTTC.

This clonotype was recorded once. The chain has TRBV20-1 and TRBJ2-5; no reliable D call. The V and J ends lost 3 bases and 2 bases respectively, with 13 bases between them. This CDR3 spans 14 amino acids. Per germline, CDR1 DFQATT and CDR2 SNEGSKA (reference sequence). In nucleotides, the CDR3 is TGCAGTGCTAGTACTATGACTTTACAAGAGACCCAGTACTTC. Translation gives CSASTMTLQETQYF.

This chain uses TRBV3-1 with TRBJ2-1, with 7 bases matching TRBD1. The CDR3 is made up of 15 amino acids. Per the germline V gene, CDR1 is LGHDT and CDR2 is YNNKEL (reference sequence). V was clipped by 3 bases and J by 4 bases; unmatched bases: 6. The CDR3: CASSHWDRLYNEQFF. The DNA for the CDR3 is TGTGCCAGCAGCCACTGGGACAGACTTTACAATGAGCAGTTCTTC.

There are a few counts of this clonotype. This rearrangement joins TRBV12-3 or TRBV12-4 to TRBJ1-2; D gene ambiguous. Between the trimmed V and J ends, which lost 3 bases and 1 base, there was a span of 6 bases. This CDR3 contains 13 residues. CDR3 in amino acids: CASSFHSNYGYTF. CDR3 coding DNA: TGTGCCAGCAGTTTCCACAGTAACTATGGCTACACCTTC.

The V call is TRBV7-3, the J call TRBJ2-5; D possibly corresponds to TRBD2 (6 bases). Germline CDR1 SGHTA, CDR2 FQGTGA. The CDR3 runs 13 residues. V gave up 3 bases and J gave up 6 bases, with 11 bases separating them. CDR3 DNA: TGTGCCAGCAGCTTGGCGGGGCAAAAGACCCAGTACTTC. Its translation is CASSLAGQKTQYF.

The chain has TRBV7-8 and TRBJ2-1; a weak D match, TRBD2 (6 bases). Germline V CDR1 and CDR2: SGHVS, FQNEAQ. CDR3 length: 19 residues. V lost 5 bases to trimming and J lost 4 bases, with 27 bases between them. The CDR3 nucleotides are TGTGCCAGCAGCCGTTTCGGCGGGGCCTCCGCTGGGGTTTACAATGAGCAGTTCTTC. Protein product: CASSRFGGASAGVYNEQFF. The full variable domain, its missing parts supplied by reference TRBV7-8 and TRBJ2-1, is GAGVSQSPRYKVAKRGQDVALRCDPISGHVSLFWYQQALGQGPEFLTYFQNEAQLDKSGLPSDRFFAERPEGSVSTLKIQRTQQEDSAVYLCASSRFGGASAGVYNEQFFGPGTRLTVL.

The V and J genes are TRBV28 and TRBJ2-3, with 7 positions matching TRBD2. Germline values: CDR1 MDHEN, CDR2 SYDVKM. The ends lost 3 bases at V and 4 bases at J; junction bases unmatched: 10. This CDR3 spans 16 amino acids. The CDR3 sequence is CASSFWRERAADTQYF. CDR3 coding DNA: TGTGCCAGCAGTTTTTGGCGGGAGAGAGCGGCAGATACGCAGTATTTT.

This clonotype came up once. The V call is TRBV19, the J call TRBJ2-1; D ambiguous. The V gene lost 6 bases and the J gene lost 7 bases, with 13 bases spanning the gap. CDR1 is LNHDA, CDR2 SQIVND, per germline (reference sequence). The CDR3 has 13 amino acids. Here the CDR3 DNA reads TGTGCCAGTAGAGTGGATACTATAAATGAGCAGTTCTTC. This sequence encodes CASRVDTINEQFF.

This chain connects TRBV4-1 to TRBJ1-1; no firm D call. CDR3 length: 16 amino acids. Germline CDR1 reads MGHRA; CDR2 reads YSYEKL. Trimming removed 4 bases at V and 3 bases at J, with 18 bases between. The CDR3 DNA reads TGCGCCAGCAGCCCCCTCGGGTACAGTTCCTACACTGAAGCTTTCTTT. Its translation is CASSPLGYSSYTEAFF.

This clonotype was counted once. The chain couples TRBV20-1 to TRBJ2-7, with TRBD2 matching 11 bases. This CDR3 has 14 amino acids. The V gene's germline CDR1 is DFQATT and CDR2 SNEGSKA (reference sequence). V gave up 6 bases and J gave up 4 bases; unmatched junction bases: 8. The CDR3 DNA reads TGCAGTGCGCTAGCGGGAGGAGGGGAGTACGAGCAGTACTTC. Encoded protein: CSALAGGGEYEQYF.

The gene calls are TRBV27 and TRBJ1-4; D gene ambiguous. In germline, CDR1 is MNHEY, CDR2 SMNVEV (reference sequence). The CDR3 loop spans 13 amino acids. Trimming removed 8 bases at V and 5 bases at J, with 12 bases between. CDR3 region: CASRRQFNEKLFF. The CDR3 coding sequence is TGTGCCAGCCGAAGGCAGTTCAATGAAAAACTGTTTTTT.